These T cell receptor beta chains were read from a single sample in a study of T cells after yellow fever vaccination. TCRdb reprocessed the 5' RACE reads via MiXCR and lists one record per CDR3 protein. The sample lists around 73,000 distinct CDR3 sequences, approximately 7.5% seen once, with roughly two fifths in the top ten. Sequences were derived from CD8+ T cells sorted from PBMCs, sampled on the day of the yellow fever booster vaccination. These receptors all stem from a man younger than 40 who received the YFV17D yellow fever vaccine. Both conserved end residues are part of each CDR3. D genes are given only for firm matches. A row's size may be missing; if present it is once, few, many or a size class.

clone_size | j_call | v_call | d_call | cdr3_aa | cdr3_nt
NA | TRBJ1-1 | TRBV18 | NA | CASSSQNTEAFF | TGTGCCAGCTCATCACAGAACACTGAAGCTTTCTTT
few | TRBJ2-5 | TRBV9 | TRBD1 | CASSGTTGGPETQYF | TGTGCCAGCAGCGGTACGACAGGGGGCCCCGAGACCCAGTACTTC
many | TRBJ2-1 | TRBV6-2/TRBV6-3 | NA | CASRETTPPEQFF | TGTGCCAGCAGGGAGACGACACCGCCGGAGCAGTTCTTC
NA | TRBJ2-5 | TRBV7-8 | NA | CASSLDYYLRETQYF | TGTGCCAGCAGCTTAGATTACTATCTCCGGGAGACCCAGTACTTC
NA | TRBJ2-7 | TRBV4-3 | NA | CASSQDRGYEQYF | TGCGCCAGCAGCCAAGATAGGGGATACGAGCAGTACTTC
NA | TRBJ2-1 | TRBV6-5 | NA | CASSYGERNEQFF | TGTGCCAGCAGTTACGGTGAGCGAAATGAGCAGTTCTTC
few | TRBJ1-1 | TRBV7-8 | TRBD1 | CASSFYYNRDSRSTEAFF | TGTGCCAGCAGCTTTTATTACAACCGGGACAGCAGGAGCACTGAAGCTTTCTTT
many | TRBJ2-7 | TRBV5-5 | TRBD1 | CASSLGTGGGYEQYF | TGTGCCAGCAGCTTGGGTACAGGGGGCGGCTACGAGCAGTACTTC
many | TRBJ1-1 | TRBV20-1 | NA | CSALSGEAFF | TGCAGTGCCCTAAGTGGAGAAGCTTTCTTT
many | TRBJ2-1 | TRBV7-2 | NA | CASSLLPLNNEQFF | TGTGCCAGCAGCTTACTACCACTAAACAATGAGCAGTTCTTC
few | TRBJ2-7 | TRBV29-1 | TRBD2 | CSLSGGGYEQYF | TGCAGCCTGTCCGGGGGGGGCTACGAGCAGTACTTC
NA | TRBJ2-7 | TRBV15 | NA | CATSRDRAGTTIAYEQYF | TGTGCCACCAGCAGAGATAGGGCCGGGACAACGATAGCCTACGAGCAGTACTTC
NA | TRBJ2-3 | TRBV3-1 | TRBD2 | CASSQVAGGPLDGEDTDTQYF | TGTGCCAGCAGTCAAGTAGCGGGAGGGCCGTTGGACGGAGAGGACACAGATACGCAGTATTTT
NA | TRBJ2-1 | TRBV30 | TRBD2 | CAWNPPGLAAAGQFF | TGTGCCTGGAACCCCCCGGGACTAGCGGCGGCCGGGCAGTTCTTC
NA | TRBJ2-1 | TRBV5-1 | TRBD2 | CASSSSGRVVEQFF | TGCGCCAGCAGCTCCAGCGGGAGGGTTGTCGAGCAGTTCTTC
NA | TRBJ1-3 | TRBV24-1 | NA | CATGWGNTIYF | TGTGCCACCGGATGGGGAAACACCATATATTTT
few | TRBJ2-7 | TRBV7-2 | NA | CASSFLGAAAEQYF | TGTGCCAGCAGCTTTTTGGGGGCAGCCGCCGAGCAGTACTTC
many | TRBJ2-7 | TRBV10-1 | TRBD1 | CASSIQTGEEQYF | TGCGCCAGCAGTATCCAGACAGGGGAGGAGCAGTACTTC
few | TRBJ2-7 | TRBV20-1 | NA | CSARAPLQGSYEQYF | TGCAGTGCTAGAGCCCCCCTTCAGGGCTCCTACGAGCAGTACTTC
few | TRBJ2-3 | TRBV6-6 | NA | CASFVGTDTQYF | TGTGCCAGCTTCGTGGGTACAGATACGCAGTATTTT
few | TRBJ2-2 | TRBV9 | TRBD2 | CASSPGTSGWTGELFF | TGTGCCAGCAGCCCCGGGACTAGCGGGTGGACCGGGGAGCTGTTTTTT
NA | TRBJ2-7 | TRBV29-1 | NA | CSVGAPDSYEQYF | TGCAGCGTTGGAGCCCCGGACAGTTACGAGCAGTACTTC
NA | TRBJ2-7 | TRBV20-1 | TRBD2 | CSARSRSGGNYEQYF | TGCAGTGCTCGGTCCAGATCGGGAGGTAACTACGAGCAGTACTTC
few | TRBJ2-5 | TRBV6-5 | NA | CASTKTGETQYF | TGTGCCAGCACCAAAACAGGCGAGACCCAGTACTTC
few | TRBJ1-3 | TRBV4-3 | NA | CASSHLSGDSGNTIYF | TGCGCCAGCAGCCACCTGTCTGGGGACTCTGGAAACACCATATATTTT
few | TRBJ1-1 | TRBV7-9 | TRBD1 | CASSFQGATEAFF | TGTGCCAGCAGCTTTCAGGGGGCCACTGAAGCTTTCTTT
many | TRBJ2-7 | TRBV9 | TRBD2 | CASSPRAGGYEQYF | TGTGCCAGCAGCCCCCGCGCGGGGGGGTACGAGCAGTACTTC
few | TRBJ2-7 | TRBV27 | NA | CASSLEGELCYEQYF | TGTGCCAGCAGTTTAGAAGGGGAGCTATGCTACGAGCAGTACTTC
few | TRBJ2-2 | TRBV9 | NA | CASSVGGSTGELFF | TGTGCCAGCAGCGTAGGAGGTTCCACCGGGGAGCTGTTTTTT